This T cell receptor beta chain was retrieved from a study of OX40 agonist ivuxolimab in advanced cancers. The overall study: Dose-escalation patients had hepatocellular carcinoma, melanoma, renal cell or head and neck cancer. Partial responses occurred in Three dose-escalation patients, one with hepatocellular carcinoma and two with cutaneous melanoma. Study-level findings and limits: Within 6 weeks, CD4+ and CD8+ blood T cells expanded clonally at 0.1 to 3.0 mg/kg. The mean number of expanded clones was higher in CD8+ T cells than in CD4+.

This table comes from immunoSEQ multiplex PCR, and its TCRdb copy is limited to in-frame clones, with some not included. The repertoire holds fewer than 85,000 clones, more than 80% seen once, with roughly 0.53% in the top ten. A word on this clone: Its antigen is still unknown.

Deletions cut 4 bases from V and 2 bases from J, with 15 bases between. The CDR3 has 16 residues. The germline gives CDR1 LNHDA, CDR2 SQIVND (reference sequence). The receptor comes from an adult with an advanced solid tumor such as melanoma, head and neck, liver or kidney cancer. Sequenced here: CD4+ or CD8+ T cells sorted from blood, sampled in a trial of the OX40 agonist ivuxolimab. V usage is TRBV19 and J usage is TRBJ1-5; maybe TRBD1 (6 bases). For the CDR3, the DNA is TGTGCCAGTAGTACGCCCGCAGGGGCGCGCAATCAGCCCCAGCATTTT. Its protein is CASSTPAGARNQPQHF.